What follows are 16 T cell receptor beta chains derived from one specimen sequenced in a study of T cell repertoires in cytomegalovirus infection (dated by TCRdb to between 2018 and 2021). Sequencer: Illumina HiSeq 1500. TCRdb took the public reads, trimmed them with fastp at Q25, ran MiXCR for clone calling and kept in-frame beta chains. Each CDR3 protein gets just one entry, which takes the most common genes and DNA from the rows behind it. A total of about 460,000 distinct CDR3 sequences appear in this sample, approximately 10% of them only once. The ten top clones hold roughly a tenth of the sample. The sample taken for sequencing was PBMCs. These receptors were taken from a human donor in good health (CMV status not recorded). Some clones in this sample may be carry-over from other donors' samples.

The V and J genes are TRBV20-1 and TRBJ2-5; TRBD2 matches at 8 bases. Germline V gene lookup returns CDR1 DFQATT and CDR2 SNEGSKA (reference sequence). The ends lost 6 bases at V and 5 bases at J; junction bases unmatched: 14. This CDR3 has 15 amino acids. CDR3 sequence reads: CSAPSASGSMETQYF. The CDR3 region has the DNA TGCAGTGCCCCGTCGGCCAGCGGGAGCATGGAGACCCAGTACTTC.

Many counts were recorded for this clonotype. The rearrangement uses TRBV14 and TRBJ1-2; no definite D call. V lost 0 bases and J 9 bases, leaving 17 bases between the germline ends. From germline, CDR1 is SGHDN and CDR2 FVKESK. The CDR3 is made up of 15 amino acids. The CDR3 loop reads CASSQDILGFGSYTF. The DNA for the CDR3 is TGTGCCAGCAGCCAAGATATTTTGGGGTTCGGTAGCTACACCTTC. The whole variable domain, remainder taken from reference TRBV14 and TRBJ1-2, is EAGVTQFPSHSVIEKGQTVTLRCDPISGHDNLYWYRRVMGKEIKFLLHFVKESKQDESGMPNNRFLAERTGGTYSTLKVQPAELEDSGVYFCASSQDILGFGSYTFGSGTRLTVV.

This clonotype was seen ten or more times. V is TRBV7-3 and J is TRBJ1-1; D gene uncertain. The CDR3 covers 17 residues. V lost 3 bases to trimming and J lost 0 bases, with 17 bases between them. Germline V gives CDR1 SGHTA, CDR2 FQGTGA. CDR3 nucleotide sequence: TGTGCCAGCAGCTTTTTTTCCTCAAGGCAGTTGAACACTGAAGCTTTCTTT. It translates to CASSFFSSRQLNTEAFF.

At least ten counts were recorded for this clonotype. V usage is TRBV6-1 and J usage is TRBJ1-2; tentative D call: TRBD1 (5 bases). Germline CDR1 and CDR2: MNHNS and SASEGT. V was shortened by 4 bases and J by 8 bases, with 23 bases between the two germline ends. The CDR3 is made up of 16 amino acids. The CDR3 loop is CASSGLSGALRGGYTF. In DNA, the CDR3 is TGTGCCAGCAGTGGGCTTTCCGGGGCGCTCCGAGGAGGCTACACCTTC.

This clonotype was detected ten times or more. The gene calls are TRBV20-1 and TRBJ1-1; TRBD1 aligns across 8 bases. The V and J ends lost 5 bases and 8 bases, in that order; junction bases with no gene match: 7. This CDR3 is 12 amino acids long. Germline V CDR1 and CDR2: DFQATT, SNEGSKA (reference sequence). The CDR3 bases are TGCAGTGCTGACAGGGGAGACCACGAAGCTTTCTTT. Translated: CSADRGDHEAFF.

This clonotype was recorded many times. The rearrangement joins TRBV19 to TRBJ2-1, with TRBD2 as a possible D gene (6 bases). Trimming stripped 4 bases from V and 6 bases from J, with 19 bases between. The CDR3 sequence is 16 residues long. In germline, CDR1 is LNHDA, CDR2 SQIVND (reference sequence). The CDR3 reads CASSTRRGSPSNEQFF. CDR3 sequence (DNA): TGTGCCAGTAGTACCCGGCGGGGATCGCCCTCCAATGAGCAGTTCTTC. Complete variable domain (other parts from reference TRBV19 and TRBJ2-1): DGGITQSPKYLFRKEGQNVTLSCEQNLNHDAMYWYRQDPGQGLRLIYYSQIVNDFQKGDIAEGYSVSREKKESFPLTVTSAQKNPTAFYLCASSTRRGSPSNEQFFGPGTRLTVL.

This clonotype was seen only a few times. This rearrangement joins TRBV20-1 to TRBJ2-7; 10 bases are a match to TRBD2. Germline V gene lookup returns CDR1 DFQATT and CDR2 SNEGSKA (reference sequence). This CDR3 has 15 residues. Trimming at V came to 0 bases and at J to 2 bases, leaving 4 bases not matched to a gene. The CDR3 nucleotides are TGCAGTGCTAGAGATCCTAGCGGGAGTACCTACGAGCAGTACTTC. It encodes CSARDPSGSTYEQYF.

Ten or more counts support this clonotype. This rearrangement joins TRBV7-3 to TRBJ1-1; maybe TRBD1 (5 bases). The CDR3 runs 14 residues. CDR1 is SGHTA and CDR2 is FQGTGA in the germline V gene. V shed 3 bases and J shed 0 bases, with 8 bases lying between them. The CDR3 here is CASSLEGMNTEAFF. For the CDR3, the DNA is TGTGCCAGCAGCTTGGAGGGGATGAACACTGAAGCTTTCTTT. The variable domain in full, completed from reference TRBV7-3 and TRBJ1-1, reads GAGVSQTPSNKVTEKGKYVELRCDPISGHTALYWYRQSLGQGPEFLIYFQGTGAADDSGLPNDRFFAVRPEGSVSTLKIQRTERGDSAVYLCASSLEGMNTEAFFGQGTRLTVV.

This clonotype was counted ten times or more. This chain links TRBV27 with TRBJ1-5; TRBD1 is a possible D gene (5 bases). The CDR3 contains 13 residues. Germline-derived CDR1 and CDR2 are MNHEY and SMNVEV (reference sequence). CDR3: CVSRQGPNQPQHF. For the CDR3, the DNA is TGTGTGAGTAGGCAGGGACCAAATCAGCCCCAGCATTTT.

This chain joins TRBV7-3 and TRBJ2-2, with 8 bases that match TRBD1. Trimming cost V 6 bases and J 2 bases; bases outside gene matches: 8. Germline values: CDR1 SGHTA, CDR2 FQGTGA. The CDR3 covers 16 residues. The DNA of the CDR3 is TGTGCCAGCAGGCATCGAGACAGGGGTAACACCGGGGAGCTGTTTTTT. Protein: CASRHRDRGNTGELFF.

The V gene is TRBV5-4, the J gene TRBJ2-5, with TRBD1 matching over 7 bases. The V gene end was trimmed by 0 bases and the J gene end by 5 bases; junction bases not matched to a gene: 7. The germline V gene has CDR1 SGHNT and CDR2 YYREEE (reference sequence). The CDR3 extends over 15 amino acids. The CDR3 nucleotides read TGTGCCAGCAGCTTGGAAGGGGGCGCCGCCGAGACCCAGTACTTC. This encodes CASSLEGGAAETQYF.

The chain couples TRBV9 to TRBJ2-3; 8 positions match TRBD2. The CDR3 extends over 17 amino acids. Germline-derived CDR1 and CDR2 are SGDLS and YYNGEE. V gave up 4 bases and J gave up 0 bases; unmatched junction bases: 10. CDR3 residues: CASSLSGGATSTDTQYF. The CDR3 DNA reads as TGTGCCAGCAGCTTGAGCGGGGGAGCTACTAGCACAGATACGCAGTATTTT.

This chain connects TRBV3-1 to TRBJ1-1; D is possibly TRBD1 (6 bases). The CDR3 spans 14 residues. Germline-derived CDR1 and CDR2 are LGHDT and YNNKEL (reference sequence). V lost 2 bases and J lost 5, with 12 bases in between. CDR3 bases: TGTGCCAGCAGCCAAAGGAGGGGGAGAACTGAAGCTTTCTTT. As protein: CASSQRRGRTEAFF.

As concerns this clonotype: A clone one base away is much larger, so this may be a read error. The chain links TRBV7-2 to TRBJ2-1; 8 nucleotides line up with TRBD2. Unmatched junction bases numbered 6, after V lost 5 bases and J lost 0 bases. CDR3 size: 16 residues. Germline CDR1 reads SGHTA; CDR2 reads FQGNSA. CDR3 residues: CASSTLSGTSYNEQFF. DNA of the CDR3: TGTGCCAGCAGCACCCTTAGCGGGACCTCCTACAATGAGCAGTTCTTC.

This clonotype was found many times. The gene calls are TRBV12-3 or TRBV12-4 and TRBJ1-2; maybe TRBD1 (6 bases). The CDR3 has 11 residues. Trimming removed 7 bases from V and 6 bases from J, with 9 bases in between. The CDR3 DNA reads TGTGCCAGCACCTCAGGGGATGGCTACACCTTC. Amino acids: CASTSGDGYTF.

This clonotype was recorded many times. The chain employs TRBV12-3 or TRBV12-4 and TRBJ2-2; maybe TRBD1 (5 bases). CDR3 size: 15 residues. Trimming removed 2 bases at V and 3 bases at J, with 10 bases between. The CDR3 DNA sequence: TGTGCCAGCAGTTTAATGGGGCCCGACACCGGGGAGCTGTTTTTT. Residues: CASSLMGPDTGELFF.